What follows describes a single T cell receptor (beta chain). Its antigen is not identified. The entry originates in a study of identical twins. Notes on the study in general: Cord blood beta clonotypes present at high abundance carried fewer insertions; no such pattern appeared in memory repertoires.

It was template switching that added a universal primer site, and there were unique molecular identifiers on the cDNA. TCRdb ran MiXCR on the 5' RACE reads and lists one entry per CDR3 protein. The table lists about 720,000 distinct CDR3 sequences, about 18% of them singletons. Germline loops: CDR1 DFQATT, CDR2 SNEGSKA (reference sequence). CDR3 length: 14 residues. With V trimmed by 1 base and J by 6 bases, 6 bases remained unmatched. This sample was also put to use in a study of T cells expressing NK-cell markers. That source notes: One of the eight sequenced donors was seronegative, whereas the other seven were HCMV-seropositive. Dominant NKG2C+ clonotypes made up about 1.0-7.5% of CD8+ T cells in roughly six donors.

The chain couples TRBV20-1 to TRBJ2-1, with 7 bases identical to TRBD2. This receptor was obtained from a woman between 18 and 29 years old in good health. Sequenced sample: PBMCs. The CDR3, as DNA: TGCAGTGCTAGAGGGGCGGGAGCGGGCAATGAGCAGTTCTTC. This gives the protein CSARGAGAGNEQFF.